This T cell receptor beta chain was recovered during a study of cytomegalovirus exposure and HLA in healthy donors. Whole-study context: In terms of ancestry, the Caucasian-associated cluster contained 81% of the approximately 380 genotyped donors. The study, taken as a whole, reports: Reports credit the classifier with highly specific, highly sensitive diagnosis of cytomegalovirus status. The study designated 164 TCR beta chains cytomegalovirus-associated. Among TCR sequences, most were rare, though some public TCRs appeared in many donors.

Germline loops: CDR1 SGHNT, CDR2 YYREEE (reference sequence). V dropped 0 bases and J dropped 6; count of bases not matched to a gene: 8. CDR3 size: 18 residues. A multiplex PCR was run with 60 Vbeta primers and 13 Jbeta primers. Sequenced by immunoSEQ multiplex PCR; TCRdb stores in-frame clones only, minus some. The sample includes around 91,000 clones, about three quarters seen only once; the top ten take 4% to 5.5%. Comment on this clone: Antigen specificity is unknown.

The receptor was derived from a male donor in good health and CMV-seropositive. The sequenced sample consisted of PBMCs. The J gene is TRBJ2-1, the V gene TRBV5-4, with 14 bases aligning to TRBD2. Here the CDR3 reads CASSLGRLAGGRINEQFF. For the CDR3, the DNA is TGTGCCAGCAGCTTGGGGCGACTAGCGGGAGGGCGGATCAATGAGCAGTTCTTC.